This T cell receptor beta chain was profiled in a study of T cells in Graves' hyperthyroidism and ophthalmopathy (dated by TCRdb to between 2018 and 2021). Turning to the overall study: Peripheral blood was sampled at the time of initial diagnosis, prior to any treatment. Whether ophthalmopathy could be predicted prospectively was tested in an independent validation cohort made up of 18 to 20 hyperthyroidism patients plus 17 patients who later progressed to ophthalmopathy. The approximately 90 discovery patients were randomly split 7:3 into training and test sets. After blood sampling, hyperthyroidism patients were treated with methimazole at a starting dose of 30 mg daily, and ophthalmopathy patients were treated with high-dose intravenous methylprednisolone. According to the paper, TCR Vbeta CDR3 sequencing was carried out on approximately 140 peripheral blood samples, which came from more than 40 ophthalmopathy, under 85 hyperthyroidism and roughly 17 progressor patients. In six Graves' hyperthyroidism patients, the study also compared T-cell repertoires from thyroid tissue with T-cell repertoires from blood. To identify distinguishing TCR V-J signatures, a discovery cohort of about a hundred patients was used, comprising 43 with Graves' ophthalmopathy and around 60 with stable Graves' hyperthyroidism.

Stable Graves' hyperthyroidism was defined as no progression to ophthalmopathy during 18 months of follow-up. Hyperthyroidism patients were newly diagnosed, had a disease duration of under 2 months, and were aged 18 to 65 years. Any patient with an uncontrolled infection, another autoimmune disease, pregnancy or lactation was excluded. Diagnoses relied on clinical symptoms, serum thyroxine and TRAb, thyroid ultrasound and orbital computed tomography. PBMCs were separated from around 9.1 ml of fresh peripheral blood using Ficoll-Paque density gradient centrifugation. Total RNA was extracted using Trizol reagent, and RNA quality was assessed on an Agilent 2100 Bioanalyzer. On this clonotype itself: Its recognized antigen is unknown. No base quality values were provided; no much bigger clone lies one nucleotide off.

The TCR beta CDR3 regions were amplified from RNA transcripts. The TCR CDR3 was subjected to a first round of RT-PCR using the HTBI primer set and the Qiagen OneStep RT-PCR kit. Libraries were constructed in a second round of multiplex PCR, after which size selection and purification were performed. Paired-end sequencing of the libraries was performed with 100 bp reads on an Illumina HiSeq2000. Per the source publication's procedure: SOAPnuke was used to process the raw data, with reads discarded if the reads contained adapters or uncalled bases, had a mean Phred below 15, or lacked an exact constant-primer or identifier match. COPE v1.2.5 was used to merge high-quality paired reads, and clonotypes were defined as unique nucleotide sequences. Clonotypes were aligned to IMGT TRBV, TRBD and TRBJ reference segments using MiTCR v1.1. Analysis was restricted to V-J combinations with a frequency above 0.0001, which covered over 98% of repertoires. A TCS score was defined as the ratio of F50 (clonal expansion) to E x V (chaos), with BLOSUM62-based TCRdist applied between CDR3 peptides within each V-J. Welch's t-statistics and random forest reduced 450 to 600 V-J features to 13, which were used in a naive Bayes classifier (R e1071). TCRdb took the public reads, trimmed them with fastp at Q25, ran MiXCR for clone calling and kept in-frame beta chains. Each record represents a unique CDR3 protein, reported with the most common genes and DNA among its rows. For this entry, the V and J calls and clone size follow TCRdb and not the study's own pipeline. This sample comprises around 350,000 distinct CDR3 sequences, approximately 19% of them detected only once. The ten largest clones add up to about 3.7% of the sample.

The research as a whole found: No statistical method was used to set the sample size in advance, and investigators knew the group allocation. In cross-validation, a model built on a 13 V-J signature told ophthalmopathy apart from stable hyperthyroidism with approximately 90% sensitivity and roughly 83% specificity, and in testing the same model reached 80%/75%. In validation, progression to ophthalmopathy was predicted by the model with almost 71% sensitivity and around 75% specificity, a median of around 5.9 months before onset. Blood samples also contained most of the expanded thyroid clonotypes (frequency above 0.001), which suggests that blood repertoires may reflect thyroid immune responses.

V sheds 3 bases and J sheds 1 base, leaving 7 bases between their ends. From its cysteine to its phenylalanine, the CDR3 spans 14 amino acids. The entry retains the CDR3 DNA only, 42 bases that are in frame from base 1. The germline V gene (reference sequence) supplies CDR1 PRHDT and CDR2 FYEKMQ. This receptor was identified in a woman younger than 30 with Graves' hyperthyroidism. Here the chain combines TRBV13 and TRBJ1-3; too little of a D gene remains to name it. The sample comprised blood. At the DNA level, the sequence is TGTGCCAGCAGCTTGCGCAAGTCTGGAAACACCATATATTTT. This codes for CASSLRKSGNTIYF.